Below are 16 T cell receptor beta chains sequenced from a single sample in a study of T cells in Graves' hyperthyroidism and ophthalmopathy. TCR beta CDR3 sequences were amplified from RNA transcripts. HTBI primers were the set used in a first-round RT-PCR of the TCR CDR3. TCRdb passed the multiplex PCR reads through MiXCR, listing each CDR3 protein once. Among 500,000 to 650,000 distinct CDR3 sequences listed, just under 20% were seen once. The sample comprised blood. The receptor set was obtained from a man aged 35 to 55 with Graves' ophthalmopathy.

Only a few counts were recorded for this clonotype. This chain links TRBV7-2 with TRBJ2-5; D might be TRBD2 (6 bases). Germline CDR1 reads SGHTA; CDR2 reads FQGNSA. Trimming stripped 4 bases from V and 5 bases from J, with 14 bases between. The CDR3 spans 14 residues. DNA for the CDR3: TGTGCCAGCAGCTCCGGACTCCGGGAGGAGACCCAGTACTTC. Translating gives CASSSGLREETQYF.

This clonotype came up a few times. The CDR3 sequence is CASSLRTGGNNEQFF. CDR3 bases: TGTGCCAGCAGTTTAAGGACAGGGGGGAACAATGAGCAGTTCTTC. The chain has TRBV12-3 or TRBV12-4 and TRBJ2-1, with 10 bases identical to TRBD1. The CDR3 runs to 15 residues. V shed 2 bases, J shed 5 bases, and the junction held 3 bases outside the gene matches.

This clonotype was detected only a few times. DNA of the CDR3: TGTGCCAGCTCACCAGAGATGGGTGGCGTCTCTCCGCCCCAGCATTTT. This encodes CASSPEMGGVSPPQHF. The chain has TRBV18 and TRBJ1-5, with D unclear. Germline V gene sequence: CDR1 KGHSH, CDR2 LQKENI. V was cut by 2 bases and J by 9 bases, with 20 bases left in between. The CDR3 sequence is 16 residues long.

This chain connects TRBV14 to TRBJ2-7; D is uncertain. V lost 0 bases, J lost 7 bases, and 16 bases lay in between. Germline V lookup: CDR1 SGHDN, CDR2 FVKESK. The CDR3 has 15 residues. In nucleotides, the CDR3 is TGTGCCAGCAGCCAAGACCCCACAGCCTCGCGGGAGCAGTACTTC. Its translation is CASSQDPTASREQYF.

Ten or more counts support this clonotype. The rearrangement links TRBV5-1 to TRBJ2-1, with 8 positions matching TRBD2. CDR1 is SGHRS, CDR2 YFSETQ, per germline. J gave up 8 bases and V 4 bases, and 11 bases lay outside the gene matches. This CDR3 is 15 amino acids long. Here the CDR3 reads CASSNSGKAAYEQFF. The DNA for the CDR3 is TGCGCCAGCAGCAATAGCGGGAAGGCGGCTTATGAGCAGTTCTTC.

This clonotype was observed at least ten times. This chain uses TRBV20-1 with TRBJ2-3; D remains ambiguous. Trimming pared 3 bases from V and 2 bases from J, leaving 9 bases between. Germline V gives CDR1 DFQATT, CDR2 SNEGSKA (reference sequence). This CDR3 contains 13 residues. The CDR3 DNA follows: TGCAGTGCTAGGGCTGAATTCACAGATACGCAGTATTTT. The encoded protein is CSARAEFTDTQYF.

Only a few counts were recorded for this clonotype. This chain links TRBV20-1 with TRBJ2-1; 8 bases are a match to TRBD2. The CDR3 totals 14 residues. In germline, CDR1 is DFQATT, CDR2 SNEGSKA (reference sequence). The ends lost 6 bases at V and 7 bases at J; junction bases unmatched: 11. The CDR3, as DNA: TGCAGTGCCCTATTCGGCGGGAGGCGGAATGAGCAGTTCTTC. It translates to CSALFGGRRNEQFF.

This clonotype was detected ten times or more. V and J are TRBV18 and TRBJ1-1, with D unresolved. Germline V lookup: CDR1 KGHSH, CDR2 LQKENI. The CDR3 covers 13 residues. V lost 6 bases and J 8 bases, leaving 16 bases between the germline ends. In DNA, the CDR3 is TGTGCCAGCTCTTCAGTGAGAGGTTACGAAGCTTTCTTT. It specifies CASSSVRGYEAFF. Based on the CDR3 plus reference TRBV18 and TRBJ1-1, the full variable domain is NAGVMQNPRHLVRRRGQEARLRCSPMKGHSHVYWYRQLPEEGLKFMVYLQKENIIDESGMPKERFSAEFPKEGPSILRIQQVVRGDSAAYFCASSSVRGYEAFFGQGTRLTVV.

In its sample, this clonotype was seen many times. The chain couples TRBV28 to TRBJ1-1, with D maybe TRBD1 (5 bases). Per germline, CDR1 MDHEN and CDR2 SYDVKM. V dropped 6 bases and J dropped 11 bases, with 19 bases sitting between them. The CDR3 is made up of 13 amino acids. The CDR3 protein is CASSYQQALGAFF. In nucleotides, the CDR3 is TGTGCCAGCAGCTACCAACAGGCCCTTGGTGCTTTCTTT.

The sample holds a few counts of this clonotype. This chain connects TRBV28 to TRBJ2-3; TRBD2 agrees at 8 bases. Germline lookup yields CDR1 MDHEN and CDR2 SYDVKM. Trimming cost V 7 bases and J 10 bases; bases outside gene matches: 10. This CDR3 contains 13 residues. The CDR3 bases are TGTGCCAGCATGGAACGGGAGGGTAGGGCGCAGTATTTT. This encodes CASMEREGRAQYF.

The DNA of the CDR3 is TGTGCCAGCAGCAGGAGCCCTTCTCCCTCTAGCACAGATACGCAGTATTTT. Amino acids: CASSRSPSPSSTDTQYF. The chain combines TRBV7-6 with TRBJ2-3, with D hard to call. The germline gives CDR1 SGHVS, CDR2 FNYEAQ. The CDR3 totals 17 residues. The V gene lost 5 bases and the J gene lost 0 bases, with 18 bases spanning the gap.

V and J are TRBV5-6 and TRBJ2-1, with TRBD2 identical over 9 bases. The CDR3 contains 15 residues. Trimming removed 2 bases from V and 10 bases from J; junction bases left unmatched: 10. The germline V gene encodes CDR1 SGHDT and CDR2 YYEEEE. As DNA, the CDR3 is TGTGCCAGCAGCTTACTGCGGGGGGGGCGCAAAGAGCAGTTCTTC. This codes for CASSLLRGGRKEQFF.

This clonotype was counted a few times. The chain links TRBV4-2 to TRBJ2-1; 13 nucleotides agree with TRBD2. V shed 0 bases and J 6 bases; nucleotides not matched to a gene: 2. CDR3 length equals 16 residues. Germline V lookup: CDR1 LGHNA, CDR2 YNFKEQ. The CDR3 here is CASSQDRLAGGNEQFF. As DNA, the CDR3 is TGTGCCAGCAGCCAAGATAGACTAGCGGGAGGCAATGAGCAGTTCTTC.

The chain recombines TRBV29-1 with TRBJ1-2, with TRBD1 as a possible D gene (6 bases). The CDR3 loop spans 11 amino acids. The V gene's germline CDR1 is SQVTM and CDR2 ANQGSEA. The germline V and J ends were trimmed by 6 bases and 9 bases, with 14 bases remaining between them. The CDR3 is CSVLAGDSYTF. DNA for the CDR3: TGCAGCGTCCTGGCAGGGGATAGCTACACCTTC.

For this clonotype: A junction boundary mismatches the germline segment, possibly from a read error. The chain recombines TRBV7-9 with TRBJ2-4; D unclear. CDR1 and CDR2 from the germline V gene are SEHNR and FQNEAQ (reference sequence). The CDR3 sequence is 15 residues long. The CDR3 loop is CASGLQNWDKNIQYF. The CDR3 DNA reads as TGTGCCAGCGGCTTACAGAACTGGGACAAAAACATTCAGTACTTC.

A remark on this clonotype: One base away lies a much larger clone, so this may be a sequencing read error. V is TRBV27 and J is TRBJ2-7; 12 positions agree with TRBD1. Germline CDR1 and CDR2: MNHEY and SMNVEV (reference sequence). The ends lost 6 bases at V and 6 bases at J; junction bases unmatched: 15. The CDR3 covers 17 residues. In nucleotides, the CDR3 is TGTGCCAGCAGGCGGGGATCAGTGGGACAGGGGGCTGGCGAGCAGTACTTC. This encodes CASRRGSVGQGAGEQYF.